This T cell receptor beta chain was recovered during a study of OX40 agonist ivuxolimab in advanced cancers. On the study more broadly: Head and neck, renal cell, melanoma or hepatocellular carcinoma were the cancers that dose-escalation patients had. Past anti-PD-1, anti-PD-L1 or anti-CTLA-4 therapy was accepted, and 30% to 45% had received some.

As for this clone: What it recognizes is unknown.

Study observations and caveats: Among some nonresponders, normalized T-cell clonal expansion was also low. Expanded peripheral T-cell antigen specificity went undetermined.

J gave up 0 bases and V 4 bases, and 4 bases lay outside the gene matches. This CDR3 has 16 amino acids. Germline assignment: CDR1 MGHRA and CDR2 YSYEKL. Libraries were prepared by immunoSEQ multiplex PCR; TCRdb keeps only in-frame clonotypes and omits some of them. There are 45,000 to 50,000 clones in the sample; more than 80% occur only once, and 10% to 15% lies in the top ten. The sample in question was CD4+ or CD8+ T cells sorted from blood, obtained in a trial of the OX40 agonist ivuxolimab. The J gene is TRBJ2-5, the V gene TRBV4-1; 11 bases are a match to TRBD2. The clonotype was recovered from an adult with an advanced solid tumor such as melanoma, head and neck, liver or kidney cancer. The CDR3 region has the DNA TGCGCCAGCAGCCCTGGGACTAGCGGATACCAAGAGACCCAGTACTTC. It translates to CASSPGTSGYQETQYF.